The present T cell receptor beta chain was sequenced within a study of shared clonotypes between healthy human individuals. Study-wide context: Each donor had three CD4 naive, three CD4 memory, two CD8 naive and one CD8 memory plate.

General study points: Limited genetic and exposure-history diversity came from having few donors.

The data were produced by immunoSEQ multiplex PCR, yet TCRdb's version contains in-frame clones alone and is incomplete. The sample has 2 million to 3 million clones, roughly 93% seen once. Worth noting for this clone: Its antigen is unidentified.

The donors, healthy adults who were HIV-negative, had experienced no recent acute infections or vaccinations. Germline loops: CDR1 MNHEY, CDR2 SMNVEV (reference sequence). The CDR3 has 13 residues. The ends were cut back, 4 bases at V and 6 bases at J, with 11 bases in the middle. The receptor's source is a man in his late teens or twenties in good health. Some clones in this sample may be carry-over from other donors' samples. This chain connects TRBV27 to TRBJ2-3; perhaps TRBD2 as D (6 bases). Sequenced: naive CD4+ T cells from PBMCs. Subset specified: CD45RA+ positively selected. The CDR3 region has the DNA TGTGCCAGCAGTTCCACCGGGAGCGATACGCAGTATTTT. This gives the protein CASSSTGSDTQYF.